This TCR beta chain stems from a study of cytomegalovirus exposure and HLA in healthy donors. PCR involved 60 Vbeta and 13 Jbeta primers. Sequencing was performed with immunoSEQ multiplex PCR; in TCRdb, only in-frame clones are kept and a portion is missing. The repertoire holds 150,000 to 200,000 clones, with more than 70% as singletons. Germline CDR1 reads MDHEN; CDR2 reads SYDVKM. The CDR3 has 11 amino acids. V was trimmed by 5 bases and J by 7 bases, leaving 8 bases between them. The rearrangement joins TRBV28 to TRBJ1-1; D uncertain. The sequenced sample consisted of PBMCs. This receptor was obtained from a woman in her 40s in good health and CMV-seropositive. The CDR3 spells CASSPRGEAFF. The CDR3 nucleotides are TGTGCCAGCAGTCCCCGAGGTGAAGCTTTCTTT.